This note documents a single TCR beta chain sequence. As yet, its antigen is unknown. This specimen comes from a study of identical twins. Trimming stripped 0 bases from V and 0 bases from J, with 9 bases between. Germline V gene sequence: CDR1 SGHKS, CDR2 YYEKEE (reference sequence). The CDR3 is 15 residues long. The cDNA had a unique molecular identifier and a template-switch universal primer site. From the 5' RACE reads, TCRdb called clonotypes with MiXCR, one entry per CDR3 protein. The sample yields about 690,000 distinct CDR3 sequences, around 20% seen once. Findings and caveats of the study: In beta out-of-frame sequences, the excess sharing between twins was weaker.

These data were likewise used in another study, on T cells expressing NK-cell markers.

The receptor was isolated from a woman between 18 and 29 years old in good health. The chain has TRBV5-5 and TRBJ1-1; D not certain. The sequencing input was PBMCs. CDR3 nucleotide sequence: TGTGCCAGCAGCTTGGCAGAGATAATGAACACTGAAGCTTTCTTT. Translated, it gives CASSLAEIMNTEAFF. Full variable domain (missing parts from reference TRBV5-5 and TRBJ1-1): DAGVTQSPTHLIKTRGQQVTLRCSPISGHKSVSWYQQVLGQGPQFIFQYYEKEERGRGNFPDRFSARQFPNYSSELNVNALLLGDSALYLCASSLAEIMNTEAFFGQGTRLTVV.